This T cell receptor (beta chain) was observed in a study of CD8+CD57+ T cells in acquired aplastic anemia. The V end was cut by 1 base, the J end by 5 bases, with 3 bases between. Germline values: CDR1 SGDLS, CDR2 YYNGEE. This CDR3 region has 12 residues. According to the study, genomic DNA was the template for TCR beta VDJ and CDR3 profiling. TCRdb used MiXCR to reprocess the reads, holding one entry per CDR3 protein. The data show fewer than 200,000 distinct CDR3 sequences, 48% seen once. Sequencing involved patients with CD8+CD57+ cell expansion previously shown by flow cytometry. This clonotype was observed many times.

Sequenced: sorted CD4+, CD8+, or CD8+CD57+ T cells (not recorded which) from PBMCs. The sequence was obtained from a human donor with aplastic anemia. V gene TRBV9 combines with J gene TRBJ2-2, with D unclear. The CDR3 nucleotides are TGTGCCAGCAGCGTATCAACCGGGGAGCTGTTTTTT. Translated, it gives CASSVSTGELFF.